The 9 T cell receptor beta chains reported below all come from one sample, sequenced in a study of blood T cell repertoires in COVID-19. Libraries were prepared by immunoSEQ multiplex PCR; TCRdb keeps only in-frame clonotypes and omits some of them. This sample carries approximately 160,000 clones, less than 90% of them seen once, and the ten largest clones take 4.4%. Sequenced sample: PBMCs or T cells enriched from blood (not recorded which). All receptors come from a woman aged 45-60 years who had recovered from COVID-19.

The gene calls are TRBV21-1 and TRBJ2-7; TRBD2 was called by the table and not checked on the DNA. TRBV21-1 constitutes a pseudogene. The CDR3 sequence is 16 residues long. The CDR3 loop is CASSKFHSGPLYEQYV. CDR3 DNA sequence: TGTGCCAGCAGCAAATTCCATAGCGGGCCCCTCTACGAGCAGTACGTC.

This clone ranks as medium-sized (0.01 to 0.1%). The chain couples TRBV6-2 or TRBV6-3 to TRBJ1-5; 7 bases are a match to TRBD1. Germline CDR1 reads MNHEY; CDR2 reads SVGEGT. This CDR3 is built from 15 residues. V trimming: 2 bases; J trimming: 4 bases; junction bases outside the gene matches: 5. CDR3 nucleotide sequence: TGTGCCAGCAGTTACGGGGACAGCCCTAATCAGCCCCAGCATTTT. Translating it yields CASSYGDSPNQPQHF.

This clone was detected only a few times. The chain recombines TRBV7-9 with TRBJ1-4, with 9 bases that match TRBD1. Unmatched junction bases numbered 1, after V lost 0 bases and J lost 8 bases. This CDR3 has 14 amino acids. CDR1 SEHNR and CDR2 FQNEAQ come from the germline V gene (reference sequence). In nucleotides, the CDR3 is TGTGCCAGCAGCTTAGCACAGGGGGCCGAAAAACTGTTTTTT. It encodes CASSLAQGAEKLFF. Looking up the rest from reference TRBV7-9 and TRBJ1-4 gives the full variable domain: DTGVSQNPRHKITKRGQNVTFRCDPISEHNRLYWYRQTLGQGPEFLTYFQNEAQLEKSRLLSDRFSAERPKGSFSTLEIQRTEQGDSAMYLCASSLAQGAEKLFFGSGTQLSVL.

This clone turned up a few times. The chain couples TRBV18 to TRBJ2-3; TRBD1 agrees at 11 bases. This CDR3 contains 16 residues. V gave up 6 bases and J gave up 3 bases; unmatched junction bases: 8. Germline V gene lookup returns CDR1 KGHSH and CDR2 LQKENI. CDR3 sequence (DNA): TGTGCCAGCTCGCCGGGACAGGGGGGGAGAACAGATACGCAGTATTTT. Its protein product is CASSPGQGGRTDTQYF.

The J gene is TRBJ1-4, the V gene TRBV6-5; tentatively, D is TRBD1 (5 bases). Germline loops: CDR1 MNHEY, CDR2 SVGAGI. Trimming pared 6 bases from V and 7 bases from J, leaving 15 bases between. The CDR3 totals 14 residues. The CDR3 nucleotides read TGTGCCAGCAGCAAAATTAACCAGGGTGAAAAACTGTTTTTT. Amino acids: CASSKINQGEKLFF.

The chain recombines TRBV5-4 with TRBJ2-1; 8 nucleotides align to TRBD2. The CDR3 length is 12 residues. V gave up 4 bases and J gave up 14 bases; unmatched junction bases: 8. Per the germline V gene, CDR1 is SGHNT and CDR2 is YYREEE (reference sequence). The CDR3 here is CASSPGGGLEFF. CDR3 sequence (DNA): TGTGCCAGCAGCCCCGGGGGGGGACTGGAGTTCTTC. Variable domain in full (rest from reference TRBV5-4 and TRBJ2-1): ETGVTQSPTHLIKTRGQQVTLRCSSQSGHNTVSWYQQALGQGPQFIFQYYREEENGRGNFPPRFSGLQFPNYSSELNVNALELDDSALYLCASSPGGGLEFFGPGTRLTVL.

This clone has a single count. CDR3 sequence reads: CASSHRDRNQPQHF. CDR3 nucleotide sequence: TGTGCCAGCAGTCACCGGGACAGAAATCAGCCCCAGCATTTT. The chain employs TRBV28 and TRBJ1-5; 7 positions match TRBD1. The junction had 5 bases not matched to a gene; V was cut back by 5 bases and J by 4 bases. The CDR3 has 14 residues. Per the germline V gene, CDR1 is MDHEN and CDR2 is SYDVKM.

The sample holds one count of this clone. The rearrangement links TRBV19 to TRBJ1-5; TRBD1 is a possible D gene (6 bases). CDR1 is LNHDA, CDR2 SQIVND, per germline (reference sequence). CDR3 length: 13 residues. Trimming shortened V by 1 base and J by 7 bases, and 8 bases separated the two germline ends. For the CDR3, the DNA is TGTGCCAGTAGTATAGGACAGGAACAGCCCCAGCATTTT. This translates into CASSIGQEQPQHF.

The CDR3 DNA sequence: TGCGCCAGCAGCGGGACAGGAAGGAACACTGAAGCTTTCTTT. Translated: CASSGTGRNTEAFF. This chain uses TRBV5-1 with TRBJ1-1; 8 nucleotides agree with TRBD1. CDR1 is SGHRS, CDR2 YFSETQ, per germline. The V segment lost 4 bases and the J segment 1 base; nucleotides outside the gene matches: 3. The CDR3 contains 14 residues.